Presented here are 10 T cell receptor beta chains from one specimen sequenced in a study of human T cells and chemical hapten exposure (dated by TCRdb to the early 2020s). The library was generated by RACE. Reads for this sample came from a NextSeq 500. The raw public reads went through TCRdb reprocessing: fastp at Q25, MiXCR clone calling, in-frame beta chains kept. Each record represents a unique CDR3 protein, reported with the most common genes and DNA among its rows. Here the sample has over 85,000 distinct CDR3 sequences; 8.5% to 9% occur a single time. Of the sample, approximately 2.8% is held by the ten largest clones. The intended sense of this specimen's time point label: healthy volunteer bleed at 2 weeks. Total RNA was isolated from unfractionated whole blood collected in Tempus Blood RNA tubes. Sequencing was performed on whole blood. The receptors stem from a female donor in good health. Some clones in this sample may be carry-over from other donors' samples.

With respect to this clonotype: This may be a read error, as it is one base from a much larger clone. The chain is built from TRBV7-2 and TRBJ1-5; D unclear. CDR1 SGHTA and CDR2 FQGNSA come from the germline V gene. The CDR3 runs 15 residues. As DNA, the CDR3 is TGTGCCAGCAGCTCTGGCCCTTATAGCAATCAGCCCCAGAATTTT. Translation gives CASSSGPYSNQPQNF.

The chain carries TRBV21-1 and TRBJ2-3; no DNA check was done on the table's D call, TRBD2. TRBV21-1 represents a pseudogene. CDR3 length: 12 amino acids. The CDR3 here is CASTTGRETQYF. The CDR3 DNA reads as TGTGCCAGCACCACTGGGAGGGAGACGCAGTATTTT.

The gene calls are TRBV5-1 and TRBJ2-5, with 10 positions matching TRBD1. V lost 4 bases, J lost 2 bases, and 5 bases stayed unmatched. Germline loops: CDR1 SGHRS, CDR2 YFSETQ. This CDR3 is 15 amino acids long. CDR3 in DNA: TGCGCCAGCAGCGGAAGGGACAGGGGACAAGAGACCCAGTACTTC. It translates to CASSGRDRGQETQYF.

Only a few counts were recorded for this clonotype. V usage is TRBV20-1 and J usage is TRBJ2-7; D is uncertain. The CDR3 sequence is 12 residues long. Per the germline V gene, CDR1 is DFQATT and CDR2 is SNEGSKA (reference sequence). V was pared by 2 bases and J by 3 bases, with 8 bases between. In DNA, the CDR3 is TGCAGTGCTAGACCTAACCTCTACGAGCAGTACTTC. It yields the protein CSARPNLYEQYF.

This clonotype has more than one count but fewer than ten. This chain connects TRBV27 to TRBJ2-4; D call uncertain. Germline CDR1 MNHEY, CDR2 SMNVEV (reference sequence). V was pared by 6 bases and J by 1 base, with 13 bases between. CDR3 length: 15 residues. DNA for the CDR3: TGTGCCAGCAGCAGCAGAGGTCTTGCCAAAAACATTCAGTACTTC. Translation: CASSSRGLAKNIQYF.

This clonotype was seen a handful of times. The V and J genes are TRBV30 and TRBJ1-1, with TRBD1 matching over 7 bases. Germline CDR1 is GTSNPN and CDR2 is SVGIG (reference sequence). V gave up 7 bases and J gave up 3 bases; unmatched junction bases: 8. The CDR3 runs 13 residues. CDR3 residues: CAFTEQGHTEAFF. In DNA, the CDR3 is TGTGCCTTCACCGAACAGGGGCACACTGAAGCTTTCTTT.

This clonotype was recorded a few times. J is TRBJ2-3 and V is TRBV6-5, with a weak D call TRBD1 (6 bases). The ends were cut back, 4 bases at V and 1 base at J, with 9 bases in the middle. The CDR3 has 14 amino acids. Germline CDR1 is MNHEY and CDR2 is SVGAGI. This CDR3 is CASSLGHRTDTQYF. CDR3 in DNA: TGTGCCAGCAGTTTGGGACACCGCACAGATACGCAGTATTTT.

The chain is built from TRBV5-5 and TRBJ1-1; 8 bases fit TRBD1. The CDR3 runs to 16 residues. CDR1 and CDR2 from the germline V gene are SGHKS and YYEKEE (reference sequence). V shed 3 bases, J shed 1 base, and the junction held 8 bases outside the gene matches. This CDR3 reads CASSSLPGQENTEAFF. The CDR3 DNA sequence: TGTGCCAGCAGCTCCCTCCCGGGACAGGAGAACACTGAAGCTTTCTTT.

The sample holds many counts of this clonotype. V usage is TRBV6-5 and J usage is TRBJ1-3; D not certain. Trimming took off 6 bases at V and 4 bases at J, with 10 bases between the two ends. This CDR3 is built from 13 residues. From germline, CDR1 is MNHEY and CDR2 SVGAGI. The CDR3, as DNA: TGTGCCAGCAGCCCCAATAAAGGAAACACCATATATTTT. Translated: CASSPNKGNTIYF.

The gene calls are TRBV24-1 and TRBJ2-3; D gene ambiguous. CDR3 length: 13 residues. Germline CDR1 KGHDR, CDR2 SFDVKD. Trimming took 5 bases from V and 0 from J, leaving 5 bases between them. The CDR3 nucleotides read TGTGCCACCAGTGTTACTAGCACAGATACGCAGTATTTT. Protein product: CATSVTSTDTQYF.